Presented here are 30 T cell receptor beta chains from one specimen sequenced in a study of response to subunit inactivated influenza vaccine. TCRdb re-called the RT-PCR reads with MiXCR, one entry per CDR3 protein. The table shows roughly 790,000 distinct CDR3 sequences, with about 20% occurring only once. The sequenced sample was PBMCs from blood, obtained 5 days after vaccination. These receptors originate from a man in his forties or fifties who received an inactivated influenza vaccine.

This clonotype occurred a few times. The CDR3 DNA follows: TGCGCCAGCAGCCAAGATACCCCCCACACCGGGGAGCTGTTTTTT. Amino acid sequence: CASSQDTPHTGELFF. This chain links TRBV4-3 with TRBJ2-2; D ambiguous. This CDR3 has 15 residues. The germline gives CDR1 LGHNA, CDR2 YSLEER. V was trimmed by 0 bases and J by 3 bases, leaving 8 bases between them.

V and J are TRBV7-9 and TRBJ1-2; D gene unclear. With 5 bases removed from V and 7 bases from J, the gap between germline ends came to 20 bases. In germline, CDR1 is SEHNR, CDR2 FQNEAQ (reference sequence). The CDR3 is 15 residues long. CDR3 sequence reads: CASSPSVLEASGYTF. In DNA, the CDR3 is TGTGCCAGCAGCCCGTCGGTCCTCGAGGCGAGTGGCTACACCTTC.

At least ten counts were recorded for this clonotype. The J gene is TRBJ1-1, the V gene TRBV20-1; D call uncertain. CDR1 DFQATT and CDR2 SNEGSKA come from the germline V gene (reference sequence). The ends were cut back, 3 bases at V and 1 base at J, with 12 bases in the middle. The length of the CDR3 is 14 residues. DNA of the CDR3: TGCAGTGCTAGGGAGGGCACTGAGAACACTGAAGCTTTCTTT. It translates to CSAREGTENTEAFF.

This clonotype was seen a handful of times. This rearrangement joins TRBV20-1 to TRBJ2-7, with 8 positions matching TRBD2. Germline CDR1 is DFQATT and CDR2 is SNEGSKA (reference sequence). CDR3 size: 13 residues. The V segment lost 6 bases and the J segment 7 bases; nucleotides outside the gene matches: 11. In DNA, the CDR3 is TGCAGTGCGAGAAGGGGACTAGGCGGGGAGCAGTACTTC. Translating gives CSARRGLGGEQYF.

In this sample, this clonotype turned up a few times. V usage is TRBV7-9 and J usage is TRBJ2-2; a possible D gene is TRBD2 (5 bases). Germline V gene lookup returns CDR1 SEHNR and CDR2 FQNEAQ (reference sequence). The CDR3 contains 14 residues. Trimming removed 0 bases from V and 6 bases from J, with 8 bases in between. DNA of the CDR3: TGTGCCAGCAGCTTAGCTCCGGAGGCCGGGGAGCTGTTTTTT. Protein: CASSLAPEAGELFF. The entire variable domain, with the rest obtained from reference TRBV7-9 and TRBJ2-2, is as follows: DTGVSQNPRHKITKRGQNVTFRCDPISEHNRLYWYRQTLGQGPEFLTYFQNEAQLEKSRLLSDRFSAERPKGSFSTLEIQRTEQGDSAMYLCASSLAPEAGELFFGEGSRLTVL.

The chain combines TRBV2 with TRBJ2-1; D ambiguous. Germline loops: CDR1 SNHLY, CDR2 FYNNEI. Between the trimmed V and J ends, which lost 8 bases and 0 bases, there was a span of 11 bases. CDR3 size: 14 residues. CDR3 nucleotide sequence: TGTGCCAGCGTTCCGGGTTACTCCTACAATGAGCAGTTCTTC. Its protein product is CASVPGYSYNEQFF.

The CDR3 is CASSDRDRGYQETQYF. CDR3 nucleotide sequence: TGTGCCAGCAGTGACCGGGACAGGGGGTACCAAGAGACCCAGTACTTC. This chain connects TRBV6-1 to TRBJ2-5; 11 positions match TRBD1. The CDR3 runs to 16 residues. After removal of 3 bases from V and 0 bases from J, the junction contained 3 bases not matched to a gene. CDR1 and CDR2 (germline): MNHNS, SASEGT.

This clonotype was detected ten times or more. The chain employs TRBV10-3 and TRBJ2-1; 11 bases align to TRBD2. The CDR3 covers 13 residues. The V and J ends lost 8 bases and 9 bases, in that order; junction bases with no gene match: 6. Germline V gene lookup returns CDR1 ENHRY and CDR2 SYGVKD. CDR3 residues: CAIRLAGGGEQFF. The CDR3 DNA follows: TGTGCCATCCGGCTAGCGGGAGGCGGTGAGCAGTTCTTC.

The rearrangement links TRBV20-1 to TRBJ1-6, with 7 nucleotides matching TRBD1. Germline CDR1 DFQATT, CDR2 SNEGSKA (reference sequence). V lost 4 bases, J lost 8 bases, and 8 bases stayed unmatched. This CDR3 has 14 residues. CDR3 sequence reads: CSAMIQTGYSPLHF. As DNA, the CDR3 is TGCAGTGCTATGATTCAGACAGGGTATTCACCCCTCCACTTT.

This clonotype occurred a few times. CDR3 bases: TGTGCCAGCAGTAATTCCAACAGGCTACAGGGGGGCTTGGAGACCCAGTACTTC. Translated, it gives CASSNSNRLQGGLETQYF. The V and J genes are TRBV6-1 and TRBJ2-5, with 8 bases identical to TRBD1. CDR1 and CDR2 from the germline V gene are MNHNS and SASEGT. After removal of 5 bases from V and 5 bases from J, the junction contained 19 bases not matched to a gene. The CDR3 runs to 18 residues.

The chain joins TRBV4-1 to TRBJ2-7; no reliable D call. The germline V and J ends were trimmed by 1 base and 3 bases, with 10 bases remaining between them. CDR3 length: 14 residues. Germline V lookup: CDR1 MGHRA, CDR2 YSYEKL. The CDR3 DNA is TGCGCCAGCAGCCAAGCCCCAGTCAACTACGAGCAGTACTTC. Its translation is CASSQAPVNYEQYF.

This chain connects TRBV4-1 to TRBJ2-1; D is uncertain. The CDR3 runs to 15 residues. Deletions cut 0 bases from V and 0 bases from J, with 6 bases between. Germline CDR1 MGHRA, CDR2 YSYEKL. CDR3: CASSQDVSSYNEQFF. The CDR3 DNA reads TGCGCCAGCAGCCAAGATGTAAGCTCCTACAATGAGCAGTTCTTC.

This clonotype was observed a single time. The V and J genes are TRBV10-2 and TRBJ2-1; the match to TRBD2 covers 10 bases. The V gene end was trimmed by 10 bases and the J gene end by 6 bases; junction bases not matched to a gene: 6. Germline V gene data show CDR1 as WSHSY and CDR2 as SAAADI. This CDR3 has 13 amino acids. CDR3: CATRAGGRNEQFF. CDR3 in DNA: TGCGCCACCCGAGCGGGGGGGCGCAATGAGCAGTTCTTC.

V and J are TRBV7-8 and TRBJ2-3; TRBD1 might be the D (6 bases). The V gene lost 1 base and the J gene lost 15 bases, with 14 bases spanning the gap. The CDR3 has 12 residues. Germline V CDR1 and CDR2: SGHVS, FQNEAQ. CDR3 region: CASSLDGGPRYF. Written as DNA, the CDR3 is TGTGCCAGCAGCTTAGATGGGGGCCCCCGATATTTT.

J is TRBJ2-2 and V is TRBV28; tentatively, D is TRBD2 (5 bases). Germline V gene data show CDR1 as MDHEN and CDR2 as SYDVKM. This CDR3 spans 14 amino acids. The V and J ends lost 2 bases and 2 bases respectively, with 6 bases between them. CDR3 bases: TGTGCCAGCAGTTTAACTAGAAACACCGGGGAGCTGTTTTTT. Its translation: CASSLTRNTGELFF.

The rearrangement joins TRBV18 to TRBJ2-5; TRBD2 agrees at 11 bases. The germline V gene has CDR1 KGHSH and CDR2 LQKENI. The CDR3 runs 16 residues. The junction had 8 bases not matched to a gene; V was cut back by 3 bases and J by 5 bases. The chain's CDR3 is CASSPEGLAELETQYF. The CDR3, as DNA: TGTGCCAGCTCACCCGAGGGACTAGCGGAATTGGAGACCCAGTACTTC.

The chain uses TRBV7-2 and TRBJ2-1, with 9 positions matching TRBD2. J lost 3 bases, V lost 2 bases, and 8 bases had no gene match. In germline, CDR1 is SGHTA, CDR2 FQGNSA. This CDR3 comprises 17 residues. In nucleotides, the CDR3 is TGTGCCAGCAGCTTATTTAGCGGGAGAGGAGTCTACAATGAGCAGTTCTTC. This encodes CASSLFSGRGVYNEQFF. The variable domain in full, with the rest retrieved from reference TRBV7-2 and TRBJ2-1, is GAGVSQSPSNKVTEKGKDVELRCDPISGHTALYWYRQSLGQGLEFLIYFQGNSAPDKSGLPSDRFSAERTGGSVSTLTIQRTQQEDSAVYLCASSLFSGRGVYNEQFFGPGTRLTVL.

V is TRBV29-1 and J is TRBJ2-5; D possibly corresponds to TRBD2 (6 bases). The CDR3 is 13 amino acids. Per germline, CDR1 SQVTM and CDR2 ANQGSEA. Trimming stripped 4 bases from V and 5 bases from J, with 14 bases between. The CDR3 sequence is CSVVSSGRETQYF. CDR3 bases: TGCAGCGTTGTTAGTTCGGGGAGGGAGACCCAGTACTTC.

The rearrangement joins TRBV12-3 or TRBV12-4 to TRBJ2-1, with 13 bases that match TRBD2. The CDR3 length is 18 residues. Germline trimming cut 6 bases from V and 7 bases from J; bases unmatched to any gene: 15. The CDR3 nucleotides are TGTGCCAGCAGACGACTAGCGGGAGGCCTCAGAACGAGGAATGAGCAGTTCTTC. Amino acid sequence: CASRRLAGGLRTRNEQFF.

The chain links TRBV3-1 to TRBJ1-2; D remains ambiguous. The V gene lost 1 base and the J gene lost 7 bases, with 7 bases spanning the gap. This CDR3 has 12 residues. Per germline, CDR1 LGHDT and CDR2 YNNKEL (reference sequence). CDR3 sequence reads: CASSQGPFGYTF. In DNA form, the CDR3 reads TGTGCCAGCAGCCAAGGCCCCTTTGGCTACACCTTC.

In this sample, this clonotype turned up a few times. The chain is built from TRBV20-1 and TRBJ2-7; TRBD1 matches 10 bases. The J segment lost 4 bases and the V segment lost 4 bases, leaving 10 bases of the junction unmatched. This CDR3 has 15 amino acids. Germline V gives CDR1 DFQATT, CDR2 SNEGSKA (reference sequence). CDR3 bases: TGCAGTGCTAACCTCGCGGGACAGGGGAAATACGAGCAGTACTTC. Encoded protein: CSANLAGQGKYEQYF.

The V call is TRBV7-2, the J call TRBJ1-1, with D unresolved. Trimming pared 5 bases from V and 2 bases from J, leaving 15 bases between. CDR3 length: 15 amino acids. Germline values: CDR1 SGHTA, CDR2 FQGNSA. This CDR3 is CASSPRVLGNTEAFF. CDR3 sequence (DNA): TGTGCCAGCAGCCCGAGGGTGTTGGGAAACACTGAAGCTTTCTTT.

The chain links TRBV28 to TRBJ2-1; 9 bases are a match to TRBD2. The CDR3 is 17 residues long. Trimming took 1 base from V and 5 from J; bases not matched to a gene: 9. Germline V CDR1 and CDR2: MDHEN, SYDVKM. Here the CDR3 reads CASSLLASGRTDNEQFF. CDR3 bases: TGTGCCAGCAGTTTATTGGCCAGCGGGAGGACAGACAATGAGCAGTTCTTC.

This clonotype showed up just a few times. The chain combines TRBV10-3 with TRBJ1-4, with TRBD1 matching over 8 bases. The CDR3 runs to 15 residues. J lost 7 bases, V lost 6 bases, and 10 bases had no gene match. Germline lookup yields CDR1 ENHRY and CDR2 SYGVKD. CDR3 nucleotide sequence: TGTGCCATCAGCAGATCAGGGGGCGTTAGTGAAAAACTGTTTTTT. Translated, it gives CAISRSGGVSEKLFF.

V and J are TRBV5-6 and TRBJ1-2; 8 nucleotides agree with TRBD1. The CDR3 extends over 13 amino acids. The junction had 3 bases not matched to a gene; V was cut back by 3 bases and J by 5 bases. The germline V gene has CDR1 SGHDT and CDR2 YYEEEE. CDR3 sequence (DNA): TGTGCCAGCAGCTCAGGGGGCTGGTATGGCTACACCTTC. It translates to CASSSGGWYGYTF.

The chain has TRBV5-1 and TRBJ1-6, with D perhaps TRBD1 (5 bases). The CDR3 length is 16 residues. Trimming cost V 0 bases and J 1 base, with 8 bases left between them. Germline V gene data show CDR1 as SGHRS and CDR2 as YFSETQ. In DNA, the CDR3 is TGCGCCAGCAGCTTGGATTGGGGGTCCTATAATTCACCCCTCCACTTT. This translates into CASSLDWGSYNSPLHF.

The chain is built from TRBV6-5 and TRBJ2-7; 12 nucleotides agree with TRBD2. This CDR3 spans 18 amino acids. Trimming took 0 bases from V and 2 from J; bases not matched to a gene: 8. Germline values: CDR1 MNHEY, CDR2 SVGAGI. The DNA for the CDR3 is TGTGCCAGCAGTTACTCGTTAACTAGCGGGAGGAACACCTACGAGCAGTACTTC. It translates to CASSYSLTSGRNTYEQYF.

The V gene is TRBV4-3, the J gene TRBJ1-1; no definite D call. Germline V CDR1 and CDR2: LGHNA, YSLEER. The CDR3 totals 14 residues. Trimming removed 0 bases at V and 3 bases at J, with 8 bases between. CDR3: CASSQDLRDTEAFF. In DNA, the CDR3 is TGCGCCAGCAGCCAAGATCTAAGGGACACTGAAGCTTTCTTT.

Details on this clonotype: The junction differs from germline at one of its ends, possibly a read error. The J gene is TRBJ2-1, the V gene TRBV7-7, with D hard to call. Germline V gene lookup returns CDR1 SSHAT and CDR2 FNYEAQ (reference sequence). CDR3 size: 13 residues. CDR3 bases: TGTGCTAGCAGCTTAGCCATGTACAATGAGCAGTTCTTC. Translating gives CASSLAMYNEQFF.

This chain uses TRBV29-1 with TRBJ1-1, with D hard to call. The CDR3 has 11 residues. Germline loops: CDR1 SQVTM, CDR2 ANQGSEA. V lost 7 bases to trimming and J lost 7 bases, with 13 bases between them. Here the CDR3 DNA reads TGCAGCGGGCACGACGGCCGTGAAGCTTTCTTT. Its protein is CSGHDGREAFF. The complete variable domain, with remaining parts taken from reference TRBV29-1 and TRBJ1-1, reads SAVISQKPSRDICQRGTSLTIQCQVDSQVTMMFWYRQQPGQSLTLIATANQGSEATYESGFVIDKFPISRPNLTFSTLTVSNMSPEDSSIYLCSGHDGREAFFGQGTRLTVV.